This TCR beta chain was retrieved from a study of STAT5B mutations in CD4+ large granular lymphocyte leukemia. Study results and limitations: The CD4+ versus CD8+ T-LGLL clonality difference may reflect limited sample size. TRBV06-family usage was enriched in top patient clones (8/27) versus controls (2/35).

CDR3 length equals 15 residues. V shed 0 bases, J shed 9 bases, and the junction held 9 bases outside the gene matches. The germline CDR1 and CDR2 sequences are SGHRS and YFSETQ. Remarks on this clone: The target antigen is unknown.

Clones were sequenced by immunoSEQ multiplex PCR, and TCRdb holds only the in-frame ones, with some missing. This table has fewer than 45,000 clones, around 86% appearing once. This clonotype was obtained from a human donor in good health. The material sequenced was CD4+ T cells from blood buffy coats. The V gene is TRBV5-1, the J gene TRBJ2-1; 7 bases match TRBD2. The CDR3 loop reads CASSLGLAAFGEQFF. The CDR3 bases are TGCGCCAGCAGCTTGGGACTAGCCGCATTTGGTGAGCAGTTCTTC. The whole variable domain, remainder taken from reference TRBV5-1 and TRBJ2-1, is KAGVTQTPRYLIKTRGQQVTLSCSPISGHRSVSWYQQTPGQGLQFLFEYFSETQRNKGNFPGRFSGRQFSNSRSEMNVSTLELGDSALYLCASSLGLAAFGEQFFGPGTRLTVL.